This entry lists 5 T cell receptor beta chains sequenced from one sample in a study of T cells in Graves' hyperthyroidism and ophthalmopathy. Authors of the study amplified TCR beta CDR3 regions from RNA transcripts. The HTBI primer set served for first-round RT-PCR of the TCR CDR3. One entry per CDR3 protein, called by TCRdb with MiXCR from the multiplex PCR reads. The sample consists of 300,000 to 500,000 distinct CDR3 sequences, around 15% of them appearing once. Sequenced sample: blood. These receptors originate from a man between 45 and 60 years old with Graves' ophthalmopathy.

In its sample, this clonotype was seen many times. The chain's CDR3 is CASGYTFGTENTEAFF. CDR3 DNA: TGTGCCAGTGGATACACGTTCGGGACAGAGAACACTGAAGCTTTCTTT. This chain connects TRBV28 to TRBJ1-1; 7 bases are shared with TRBD1. Per germline, CDR1 MDHEN and CDR2 SYDVKM. There are 16 residues in the CDR3. V gave up 9 bases and J gave up 1 base; unmatched junction bases: 14.

This clonotype has just a few counts. The chain couples TRBV6-1 to TRBJ1-5; D unclear. The V gene's germline CDR1 is MNHNS and CDR2 SASEGT. V was clipped by 1 base and J by 5 bases, with 6 bases between them. The CDR3 totals 13 residues. CDR3 region: CASSEVKYQPQHF. The CDR3 DNA sequence: TGTGCCAGCAGTGAAGTGAAATATCAGCCCCAGCATTTT.

This sequence joins TRBV29-1 and TRBJ1-5; tentatively, D is TRBD1 (5 bases). Germline CDR1 and CDR2: SQVTM and ANQGSEA. This CDR3 contains 13 residues. V was cut by 5 bases and J by 2 bases, with 10 bases left in between. The CDR3 nucleotides are TGCAGCGTTCAGGGAGGGGGCAATCAGCCCCAGCATTTT. Translated: CSVQGGGNQPQHF. Filled out from reference TRBV29-1 and TRBJ1-5, the complete variable domain reads SAVISQKPSRDICQRGTSLTIQCQVDSQVTMMFWYRQQPGQSLTLIATANQGSEATYESGFVIDKFPISRPNLTFSTLTVSNMSPEDSSIYLCSVQGGGNQPQHFGDGTRLSIL.

This clonotype was counted many times. This chain links TRBV20-1 with TRBJ1-2; no definite D call. Trimming took off 1 base at V and 6 bases at J, with 12 bases between the two ends. The CDR3 length is 13 residues. Germline CDR1 DFQATT, CDR2 SNEGSKA (reference sequence). CDR3 sequence: CSARVISGNGYTF. CDR3 nucleotides: TGCAGTGCTAGAGTCATTTCCGGAAATGGCTACACCTTC.

This clonotype appeared a few times. The chain carries TRBV30 and TRBJ2-5; the D gene is possibly TRBD2 (5 bases). Germline V lookup: CDR1 GTSNPN, CDR2 SVGIG (reference sequence). The V end was cut by 3 bases, the J end by 4 bases, with 12 bases between. The CDR3 runs 13 residues. CDR3 nucleotide sequence: TGTGCCTGGAGCCCGACGGGATTAGAGACCCAGTACTTC. Translation: CAWSPTGLETQYF.